This T cell receptor (beta chain) was captured in a study of T-cell memory formation after mild COVID-19. About the study: Each donor largely had its own TCR clusters. Study-wide findings and caveats: The finding that pre-infection memory included some responding clones suggested that cross-reactive memory joined.

V gave up 6 bases and J gave up 8 bases; unmatched junction bases: 5. The CDR3 extends over 13 amino acids. Germline assignment: CDR1 SQVTM and CDR2 ANQGSEA. From the 5' RACE reads, TCRdb called clonotypes with MiXCR, one entry per CDR3 protein. This table has 350,000 or so distinct CDR3 sequences, around 21% appearing once. Of note for this clonotype: Its antigen is currently unknown.

This receptor was identified in an adult woman who had mild COVID-19 (a few samples of this study predate the infection). Cell type and time point are not known. The sample was PBMCs or a T cell subset sorted from them (not recorded which). V is TRBV29-1 and J is TRBJ2-2, with 11 bases matching TRBD2. The CDR3 reads CSVVLAGVGELFF. The CDR3 bases are TGCAGCGTCGTACTAGCGGGAGTAGGGGAGCTGTTTTTT.